This TCR beta chain derives from a study of CD8 T cells in ankylosing spondylitis. This clonotype was counted at least ten times. Antigen: not known. General study points: Disease-linked clones reportedly concentrated significantly in matched ankylosing spondylitis synovial fluid. The study identified a TCR beta motif of seven or eight highly homologous variants that appeared characteristic of ankylosing spondylitis blood. Clones linked to disease, bearing a CD8+ phenotype, were relatively rare in peripheral blood.

With molecular barcodes, quantitative 5'-RACE was used to make the TCR beta libraries. Each CDR3 protein gets one entry after TCRdb re-called the 5' RACE reads with MiXCR. The data contain hundreds of thousands of distinct CDR3 sequences, roughly 13% of them singletons. After removal of 4 bases from V and 2 bases from J, the junction contained 4 bases not matched to a gene. Germline values: CDR1 SGHRS, CDR2 YFSETQ. CDR3 length: 14 residues. Sequenced: blood, either unsorted or a sorted T cell fraction (not recorded which). V is TRBV5-1 and J is TRBJ1-1, with 8 bases identical to TRBD1. The TCR was taken from a male donor with ankylosing spondylitis. CDR3 region: CASSRGQVNTEAFF. CDR3 nucleotide sequence: TGCGCCAGCAGCAGGGGACAGGTCAACACTGAAGCTTTCTTT. Full variable domain (rest looked up from reference TRBV5-1 and TRBJ1-1): KAGVTQTPRYLIKTRGQQVTLSCSPISGHRSVSWYQQTPGQGLQFLFEYFSETQRNKGNFPGRFSGRQFSNSRSEMNVSTLELGDSALYLCASSRGQVNTEAFFGQGTRLTVV.